The clone carrying this TCR beta chain appeared many times. This record comes from a study of molecular identifiers for immune sequencing clone quantification. Germline V gene data show CDR1 as GTSNPN and CDR2 as SVGIG (reference sequence). This CDR3 contains 13 residues. V shed 5 bases, J shed 1 base, and the junction held 4 bases outside the gene matches. MiXCR was run by TCRdb on the PCR reads, yielding one entry per CDR3 protein. The sample shows about 640,000 distinct CDR3 sequences, just under 20% of them seen only once. The sequencing sample was made of naive CD8+ T cells from blood, with Jurkat cell RNA spiked in. Subset meaning: FACS-sorted CD8+CD4-CCR7+CD45RA+ naive T cells. This receptor was taken from a human donor in good health. Some libraries in this study had Jurkat cell RNA spiked in. The chain employs TRBV30 and TRBJ2-7, with TRBD1 matching 8 bases. DNA for the CDR3: TGTGCCTGGGAGACAGGGGAATCCTACGAGCAGTACTTC. Its protein product is CAWETGESYEQYF.